This T cell receptor beta chain was recovered during a study of immune evolution from preneoplasia to lung adenocarcinoma. The J segment lost 2 bases and the V segment lost 6 bases, leaving 10 bases of the junction unmatched. The germline V gene has CDR1 SQVTM and CDR2 ANQGSEA. This CDR3 spans 14 amino acids. Profiled with immunoSEQ multiplex PCR; TCRdb holds only in-frame clones, not every one. The data hold roughly 2,200 clones, with under 80% observed a single time. Findings and limits, study-wide: From normal lung to invasive adenocarcinoma, top clone frequencies appeared to decrease.

With regard to this clone: Its antigen is undetermined.

The receptor was isolated from a person aged 55 to 79 with lung adenocarcinoma. The chain carries TRBV29-1 and TRBJ2-7, with TRBD1 matching 7 bases. What was sequenced was FFPE adjacent normal lung tissue. The CDR3 coding sequence is TGCAGCGTCCAGGGTCGGGACAGCCCCTACGAGCAGTACTTC. This sequence encodes CSVQGRDSPYEQYF.